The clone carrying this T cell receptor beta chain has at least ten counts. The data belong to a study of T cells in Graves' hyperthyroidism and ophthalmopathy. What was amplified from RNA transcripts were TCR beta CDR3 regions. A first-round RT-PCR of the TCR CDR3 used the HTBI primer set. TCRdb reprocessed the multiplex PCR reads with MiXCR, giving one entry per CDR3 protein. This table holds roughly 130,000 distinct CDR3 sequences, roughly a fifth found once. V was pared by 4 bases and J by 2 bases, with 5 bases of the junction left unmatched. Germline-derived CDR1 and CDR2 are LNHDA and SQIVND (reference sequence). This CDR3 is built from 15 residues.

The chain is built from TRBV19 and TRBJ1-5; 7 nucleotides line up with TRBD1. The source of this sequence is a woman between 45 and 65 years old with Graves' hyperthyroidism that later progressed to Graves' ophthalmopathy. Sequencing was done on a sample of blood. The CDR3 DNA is TGTGCCAGTAGTACCCTCGACAGGGGCAATCAGCCCCAGCATTTT. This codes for CASSTLDRGNQPQHF.